This T cell receptor beta chain was retrieved from a study of T-cell memory formation after mild COVID-19. Study in general: TCR clusters showed largely donor specificity.

Germline V gene sequence: CDR1 ENHRY, CDR2 SYGVKD. Trimming took 0 bases from V and 10 from J, leaving 7 bases between them. This CDR3 has 12 residues. This clonotype occurred a few times. Its antigen is currently unknown. TCRdb called the 5' RACE reads again in MiXCR, with one record for every CDR3 protein. The repertoire holds about 410,000 distinct CDR3 sequences, with approximately 19% as singletons. Findings of the study overall: Clones that contracted from day 15 to 85 were balanced CD4/CD8, while later expanders leaned CD4+. Pre-infection memory held some responding clones, suggesting pre-existing cross-reactive T cells responded. Of the contracting clones, CD4+ ones lay mainly in CM and EM, and CD8+ ones in EMRA.

This chain joins TRBV10-3 and TRBJ2-1; no clear D gene. The sample comprised PBMCs or a T cell subset sorted from them (not recorded which). The clonotype originates from a man between 18 and 29 years old who had mild COVID-19 (a few samples of this study predate the infection). Cell type and time point are not known. The CDR3 region is CAISESIPEQFF. Here the CDR3 DNA reads TGTGCCATCAGTGAGTCGATCCCCGAGCAGTTCTTC.